This entry features one T cell receptor beta chain sequence. It lacks a known antigen. The input lacks base qualities; no much larger clone sits a single base away. The cohort comprised some 680 healthy bone marrow donors. At the time of sampling, every cohort member was nominally healthy, though immune exposures that went unrecorded were likely present. The donor was CMV seronegative and was included in the group of 352 seronegative cohort members. A peripheral blood sample was provided by each donor, and peripheral blood mononuclear cells were used for TCR beta sequencing. The Qiagen DNeasy Blood Extraction Kit was used to extract genomic DNA from the blood cell samples. The source of the sample is a study of cytomegalovirus exposure and HLA in healthy donors (dated by TCRdb to about 2017). Regarding the research as a whole: According to an earlier analysis of 550 to 700 of the donors, about 179 million T cells yielded over 100 million unique TCR beta sequences and approximately 300 Gb of sequence data. Approximately 310 gigabases of sequencing data and roughly 90 million unique TCR sequences were included in an early release covering around 600 HLA-typed donors. The genetic ancestry cluster associated with self-reported Caucasian donors included roughly four fifths of the 300 to 450 genotyped donors. The aim of the study was to test whether cataloging public T cell receptors could identify signatures of past pathogen exposure. The T cell repertoires of about 700 subjects were profiled by immunosequencing and related to cytomegalovirus serostatus. A separate validation cohort of about 110 different subjects was used in addition to the approximately 700-subject first cohort. The study combined high-throughput TCR immunosequencing, statistical association of individual TCRs with disease status, and machine learning to predict cytomegalovirus infection status. A later analysis re-analyzed previously published TCR beta repertoires from approximately 700 donors and added high-resolution HLA genotyping to study TCR occurrence patterns. Rather than using new phenotypic data, the later analysis identified candidate immune exposures from TCR beta sequences and from how often those sequences occurred across donors. To decide whether each TCR beta V gene segment behaved as functional or pseudogenic, an earlier analysis of some 540 of the donors relied on high-throughput TCR beta sequencing. Donor age, sex, ethnicity and CMV serostatus were compiled alongside the repertoire data. Genome-wide SNP genotypes for about 65% of the roughly 700 donors were used in a later genetic analysis, which treated that subset as a discovery cohort. All discovery cohort repertoires had been generated on a single sequencing platform. HLA typing covered class I and class II loci at four-digit resolution. Typing coverage differed by locus: A, B, C, DRB1 and DQB1 were typed in about 620-630 donors, DQA1 in about 500, DPA1 in over 600, and DPB1 in roughly 470. Because of strong linkage in the cohort, a few DR-DQ haplotypes were treated as single units for association and clustering. On average, 235,054 unique TCR beta nucleotide sequences were sequenced per donor among 300 to 500 genotyped donors of the cohort, with around 19% of those sequences being non-productive.

Libraries were prepared through the immunoSEQ multiplex PCR assay. The multiplex PCR relied on a mix of 60 forward primers for TCR Vbeta segments and 13 reverse primers for TCR Jbeta segments. Amplification of the CDR3 region of rearranged TCR beta genes was performed with a multiplex PCR assay on genomic DNA. On the Illumina HiSeq System, the amplified TCR beta libraries were sequenced as 87-base-pair reads. Concerning the study's data processing: In a later analysis, tens of millions of unique TCR beta chains were counted across the 650 to 750 repertoires, and roughly 11 million of these chains were shared by at least two donors. Raw reads were error-corrected and collapsed into unique sequences by a nearest-neighbor algorithm in which closely related sequences were merged to remove PCR and sequencing errors. To assign V, D and J gene segments, CDR3 sequences were aligned to IMGT reference sequences. Each retained sequence needed at least a six-nucleotide match to both a V gene segment and a J gene segment. A rearrangement counted as productive if the CDR3 had no stop codons and remained in frame with V and J, and every other rearrangement counted as non-productive. CDR3 was defined according to IMGT convention as the region running from the second conserved V-encoded cysteine to the conserved J-encoded phenylalanine. Sequences without an unambiguous match to a single V gene segment were excluded from the earlier analysis of about 600 of the donors. In an earlier analysis of around 600 of the donors, V segments were called functional above 56.7% productive rearrangements and were called segregating when the between-donor standard deviation exceeded 5%. A statistical classification framework was developed to diagnose cytomegalovirus status using the catalog of TCR beta chain sequences. In a later analysis, V and J genes were assigned by comparing TCR nucleotide sequences against IMGT/GENE-DB human TR gene sequences. Using the TCRdist pipeline, a later analysis assigned CDR3 sequences along with most-parsimonious VDJ recombination scenarios. In a later analysis, each TCR beta chain was defined by its CDR3 amino acid sequence together with its V-gene family, and reads without a unique V-gene family were excluded. In a later analysis, approximately 590 highly shared, low-generation-probability nucleotide sequences were removed to address suspected cross-contamination and a sequencing artifact. For each public chain, a later analysis derived a clonal expansion index from normalized ranks of inferred template counts within each repertoire. A later analysis computed generation probabilities with a VDJ recombination model fitted to out-of-frame rearrangements, and checked the results against IGoR. Hypergeometric tests were used in a later analysis to score TCR-TCR, TCR-HLA and TCR-CMV co-occurrence, with a repertoire-size bias correction applied to the TCR pairs. False discovery rates were estimated in a later analysis by permuting HLA or CMV assignments 20 times. In a later analysis, co-occurring TCRs were grouped with DBSCAN, and TCRdist sequence similarity was added when clustering was performed within HLA-allele-positive subsets. Co-occurrence clustering excluded repertoires with fewer than 30,000 or more than 120,000 public chains, plus five with anomalous nucleotide sharing. TCRdb mirrors the immuneACCESS table, restricted to in-frame sequences. Some clones are absent from its copies; in checked studies, under half trace to an unresolved V gene, and the reason for the others is unknown. From that table come the V and J calls and clone size; the DNA was used to work out D and trimming. This sample lists 250,000 to 300,000 clones; 92% were detected once. The leading ten clones occupy approximately 1.5% of the sample.

The CDR3 holds 10 amino acids from the cysteine to the phenylalanine. Of all the DNA, just the CDR3 is kept, 30 bases in frame from base 1. CDR1 and CDR2 (MNHNS, SASEGT) derive from the germline V gene. V ends up 6 bases short and J 12 bases short, with an unmatched junction base count of 2. The research as a whole found: Across donors, most TCR sequences were observed very rarely, whereas some public TCRs were present in many individuals. The classifier was reported to diagnose cytomegalovirus status with high specificity and sensitivity in both the original cohort and the validation cohort. According to a later analysis, TCR association rates differed among HLA loci, with DRB1 alleles showing the most associated TCRs and HLA-C alleles showing the fewest. The 87-base-pair reads could not distinguish some IMGT-functional V segments, including TRBV6-2 and TRBV6-3, so those segments were excluded. It was suggested by the authors that the approach could potentially be generalized to other disease states and immunological phenotypes. For the cohort, immune exposure information was limited to CMV serostatus. Specific HLA alleles were associated with 16,951 TCR beta sequences at a false discovery rate of 0.05 in a later analysis. According to a later analysis, most CMV-associated TCR beta chains appeared to be HLA-restricted, and the HLA associations seemed to be driven largely by CMV exposure. Because some donors lacked HLA typing at each locus, the association tests relied only on the typed subset. In a later genetic analysis, a missense DCLRE1C variant was associated with V-gene and J-gene trimming of TCR beta chains, and the association was replicated in an independent cohort. Because counts were too low, about 15 rarely observed V segments, including chromosome 9 orphons, were left out of the earlier analysis of several hundred of the donors. According to a later genetic analysis, donors in an Asian-associated ancestry cluster had fewer N-insertions in productive TCRs than the approximately 610-donor mean. A further reported finding was that TCR beta sequences accurately predicted the HLA-A and HLA-B alleles for most subjects in the first cohort. Presence/absence analyses assumed roughly uniform sequencing depth across donors, an assumption that may not hold. In vitro tests confirmed that a few of the cytomegalovirus-associated TCR beta chains recognize cytomegalovirus antigens. The study listed 150 to 200 TCR beta chains as associated with cytomegalovirus. Broadly in line with IMGT annotations, most TCR beta V segments showed up in productive rearrangements about 87% or about 30% of the time in an earlier analysis of 587 of the donors. Correlated functional status among segregating V segments might reflect linkage disequilibrium, but an unknown experimental factor could not be ruled out. Assigning TCR associations to individual alleles was difficult when HLA alleles, especially DR and DQ, strongly co-occurred. The cohort was sequenced for TCR beta chains only, and without alpha or paired-chain data the features that could be detected were limited. In a later analysis, HLA-associated TCR beta chains were found to be more clonally expanded and to have lower generation probabilities than equally common non-associated chains. A cluster of highly shared sequence variants was judged likely to be a technical artifact of the sequencing pipeline. A later analysis reported that several top co-occurrence clusters appeared linked to parvovirus B19, influenza, CMV and Epstein-Barr virus.

The specimen was PBMCs. Here the chain combines TRBV6-1 and TRBJ2-1; 7 nucleotides in the junction match TRBD1. The sequence was obtained from a girl aged 2-10 years in good health and CMV-seronegative. The nucleotide sequence reads TGTGCCAGCAGGACAGGGAGGCAGTTCTTC. This encodes CASRTGRQFF.